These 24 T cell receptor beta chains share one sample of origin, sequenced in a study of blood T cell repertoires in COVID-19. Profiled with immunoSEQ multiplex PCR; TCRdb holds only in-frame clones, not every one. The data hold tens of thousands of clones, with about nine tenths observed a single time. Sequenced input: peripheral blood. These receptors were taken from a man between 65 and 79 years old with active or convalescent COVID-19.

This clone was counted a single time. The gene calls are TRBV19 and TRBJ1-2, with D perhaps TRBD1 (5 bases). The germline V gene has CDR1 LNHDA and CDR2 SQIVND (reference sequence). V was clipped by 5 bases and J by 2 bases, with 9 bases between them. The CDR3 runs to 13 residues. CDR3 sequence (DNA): TGTGCCAGTAGTCGGCAGGGAAACTATGGCTACACCTTC. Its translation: CASSRQGNYGYTF.

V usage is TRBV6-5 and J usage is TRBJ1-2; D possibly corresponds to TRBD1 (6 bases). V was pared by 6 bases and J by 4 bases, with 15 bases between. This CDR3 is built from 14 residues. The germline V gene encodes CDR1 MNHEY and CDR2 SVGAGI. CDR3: CASSRKGGAYGYTF. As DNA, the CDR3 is TGTGCCAGCAGCCGGAAAGGGGGGGCCTATGGCTACACCTTC.

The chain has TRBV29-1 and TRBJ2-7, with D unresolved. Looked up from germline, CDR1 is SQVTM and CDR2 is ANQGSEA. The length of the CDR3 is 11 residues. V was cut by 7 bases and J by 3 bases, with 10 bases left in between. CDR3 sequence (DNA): TGCAGCGCATCGTCGAGCTACGAGCAGTACTTC. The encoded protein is CSASSSYEQYF.

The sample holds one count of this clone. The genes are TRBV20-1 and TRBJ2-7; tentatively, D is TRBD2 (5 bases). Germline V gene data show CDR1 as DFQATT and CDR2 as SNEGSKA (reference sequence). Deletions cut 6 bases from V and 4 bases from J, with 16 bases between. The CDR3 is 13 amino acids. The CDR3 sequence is CSASSGIGYEQYF. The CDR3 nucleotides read TGCAGTGCGAGTTCCGGGATCGGTTACGAGCAGTACTTC.

CDR3 in DNA: TGTGCCAGCAGTAACCCGGGACAGGGATTGGGTGAGCAGTACTTC. Amino acids: CASSNPGQGLGEQYF. The chain couples TRBV27 to TRBJ2-7; TRBD1 agrees at 9 bases. J lost 7 bases, V lost 5 bases, and 12 bases had no gene match. Looked up from germline, CDR1 is MNHEY and CDR2 is SMNVEV (reference sequence). This CDR3 has 15 residues.

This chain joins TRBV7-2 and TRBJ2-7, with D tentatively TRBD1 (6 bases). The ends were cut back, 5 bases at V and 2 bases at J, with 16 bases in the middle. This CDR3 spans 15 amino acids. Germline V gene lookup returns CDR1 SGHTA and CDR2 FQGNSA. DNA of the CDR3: TGTGCCAGCAGCGAGGACAGAACCCTCCCCTACGAGCAGTACTTC. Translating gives CASSEDRTLPYEQYF.

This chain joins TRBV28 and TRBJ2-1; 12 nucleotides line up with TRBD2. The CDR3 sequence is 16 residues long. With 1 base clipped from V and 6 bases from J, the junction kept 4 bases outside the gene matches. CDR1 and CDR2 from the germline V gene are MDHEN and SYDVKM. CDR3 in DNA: TGTGCCAGCAGTTTATACCCTAGCGGGAGGGCCAATGAGCAGTTCTTC. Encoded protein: CASSLYPSGRANEQFF.

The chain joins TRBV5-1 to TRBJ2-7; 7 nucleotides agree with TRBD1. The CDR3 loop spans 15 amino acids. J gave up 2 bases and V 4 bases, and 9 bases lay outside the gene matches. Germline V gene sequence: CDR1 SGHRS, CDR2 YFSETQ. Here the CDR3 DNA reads TGCGCCAGCAGCCAGGGACAGCGCCCTCCCTACGAGCAGTACTTC. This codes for CASSQGQRPPYEQYF.

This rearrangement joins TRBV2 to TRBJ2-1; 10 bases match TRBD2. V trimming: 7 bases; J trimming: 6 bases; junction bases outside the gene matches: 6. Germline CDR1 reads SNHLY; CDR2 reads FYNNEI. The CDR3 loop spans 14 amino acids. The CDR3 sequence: CASTSGGAGNEQFF. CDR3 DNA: TGTGCCAGCACCAGCGGGGGGGCGGGCAATGAGCAGTTCTTC.

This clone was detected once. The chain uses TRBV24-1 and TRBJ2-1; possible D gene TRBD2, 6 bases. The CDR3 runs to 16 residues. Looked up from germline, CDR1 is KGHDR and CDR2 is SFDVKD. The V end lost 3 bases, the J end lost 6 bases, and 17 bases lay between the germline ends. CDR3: CATSDPQGSGINEQFF. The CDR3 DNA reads TGTGCCACCAGTGATCCGCAAGGTAGCGGAATCAATGAGCAGTTCTTC.

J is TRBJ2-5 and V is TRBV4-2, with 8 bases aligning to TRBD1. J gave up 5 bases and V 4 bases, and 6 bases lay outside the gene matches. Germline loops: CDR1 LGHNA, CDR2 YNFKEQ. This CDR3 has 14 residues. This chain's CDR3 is CASSPGQGEETQYF. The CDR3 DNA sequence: TGTGCCAGCAGCCCCGGACAGGGTGAGGAGACCCAGTACTTC.

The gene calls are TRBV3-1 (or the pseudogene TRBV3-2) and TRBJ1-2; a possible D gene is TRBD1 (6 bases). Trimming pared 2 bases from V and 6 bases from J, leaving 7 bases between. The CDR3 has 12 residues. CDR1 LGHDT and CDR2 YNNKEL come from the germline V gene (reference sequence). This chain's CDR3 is CASSQRTDGYTF. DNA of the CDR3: TGTGCCAGCAGCCAAAGGACAGATGGCTACACCTTC.

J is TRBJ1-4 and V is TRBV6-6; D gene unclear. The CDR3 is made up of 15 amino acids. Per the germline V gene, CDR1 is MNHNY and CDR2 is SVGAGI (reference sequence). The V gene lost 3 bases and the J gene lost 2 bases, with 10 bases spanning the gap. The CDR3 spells CASSYREVTNEKLFF. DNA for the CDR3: TGTGCCAGCAGTTATAGGGAGGTCACTAATGAAAAACTGTTTTTT.

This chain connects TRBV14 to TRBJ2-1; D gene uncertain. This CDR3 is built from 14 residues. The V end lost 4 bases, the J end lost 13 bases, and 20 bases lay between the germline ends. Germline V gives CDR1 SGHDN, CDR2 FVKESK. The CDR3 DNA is TGTGCCAGCAGCCTCGGAGTTGGTAGATCCCATCAGTTCTTC. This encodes CASSLGVGRSHQFF.

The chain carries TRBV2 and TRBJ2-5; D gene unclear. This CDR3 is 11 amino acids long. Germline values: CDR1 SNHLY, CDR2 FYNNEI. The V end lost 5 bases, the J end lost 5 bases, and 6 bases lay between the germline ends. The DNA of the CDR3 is TGTGCCAGCAGTCGGTCGGAGACCCAGTACTTC. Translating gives CASSRSETQYF.

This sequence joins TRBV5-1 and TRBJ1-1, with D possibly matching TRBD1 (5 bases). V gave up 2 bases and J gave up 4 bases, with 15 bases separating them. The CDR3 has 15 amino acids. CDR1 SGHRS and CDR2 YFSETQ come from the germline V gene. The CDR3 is CASSFSWGGTTEAFF. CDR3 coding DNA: TGCGCCAGCAGCTTTTCCTGGGGGGGTACCACTGAAGCTTTCTTT.

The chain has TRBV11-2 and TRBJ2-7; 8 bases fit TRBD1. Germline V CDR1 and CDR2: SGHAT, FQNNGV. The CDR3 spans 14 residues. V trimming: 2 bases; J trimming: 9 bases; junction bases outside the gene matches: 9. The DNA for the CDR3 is TGTGCCAGCAGCTTACCAGGGGGCGGTTTCGGGCAGTACTTC. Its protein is CASSLPGGGFGQYF.

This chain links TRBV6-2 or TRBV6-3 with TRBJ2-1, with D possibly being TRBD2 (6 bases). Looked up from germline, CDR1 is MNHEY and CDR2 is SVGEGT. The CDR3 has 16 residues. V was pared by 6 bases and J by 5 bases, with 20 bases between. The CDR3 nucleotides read TGTGCCAGCAGCCGGCTCCTAGCGTCACGCGACAATGAGCAGTTCTTC. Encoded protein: CASSRLLASRDNEQFF.

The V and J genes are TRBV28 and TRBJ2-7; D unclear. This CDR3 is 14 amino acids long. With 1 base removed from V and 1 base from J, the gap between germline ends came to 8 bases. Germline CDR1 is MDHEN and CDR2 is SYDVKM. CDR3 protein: CASSLFPQSYEQYF. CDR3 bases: TGTGCCAGCAGTTTATTTCCCCAGTCCTACGAGCAGTACTTC.

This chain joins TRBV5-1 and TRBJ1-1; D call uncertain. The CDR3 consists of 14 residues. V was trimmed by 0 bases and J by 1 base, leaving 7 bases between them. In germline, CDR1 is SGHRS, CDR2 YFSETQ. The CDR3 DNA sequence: TGCGCCAGCAGCTTGGGCGGCACGAACACTGAAGCTTTCTTT. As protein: CASSLGGTNTEAFF.

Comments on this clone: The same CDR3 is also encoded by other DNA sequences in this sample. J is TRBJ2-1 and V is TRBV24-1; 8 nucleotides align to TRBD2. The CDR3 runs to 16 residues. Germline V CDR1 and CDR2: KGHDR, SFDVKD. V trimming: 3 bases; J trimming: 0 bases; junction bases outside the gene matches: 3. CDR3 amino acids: CATSDPSGSSYNEQFF. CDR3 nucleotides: TGTGCCACCAGTGATCCCAGCGGGAGCTCCTACAATGAGCAGTTCTTC.

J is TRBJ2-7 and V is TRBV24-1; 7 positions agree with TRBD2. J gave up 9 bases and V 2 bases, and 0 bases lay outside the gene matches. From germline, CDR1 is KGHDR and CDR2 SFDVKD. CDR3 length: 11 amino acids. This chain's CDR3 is CATSDSGGQYF. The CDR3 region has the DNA TGTGCCACCAGTGATTCGGGAGGGCAGTACTTC.

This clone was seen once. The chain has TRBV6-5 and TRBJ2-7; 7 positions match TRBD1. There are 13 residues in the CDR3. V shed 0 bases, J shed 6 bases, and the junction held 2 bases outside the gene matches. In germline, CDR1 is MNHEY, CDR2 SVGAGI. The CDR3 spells CASSYSTGTEQYF. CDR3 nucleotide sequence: TGTGCCAGCAGTTACTCGACAGGGACCGAGCAGTACTTC.

The CDR3 region has the DNA TGTGCCAGCAACCCAGGGGGCTTCTATGGCTACACCTTC. This codes for CASNPGGFYGYTF. The chain recombines TRBV28 with TRBJ1-2; 8 bases are shared with TRBD1. The germline CDR1 and CDR2 sequences are MDHEN and SYDVKM. V lost 7 bases and J lost 4; bases outside the gene matches: 5. The CDR3 is 13 residues long.